This is a list of T cell receptor beta chains from one sample in a study of blood T cell repertoires in COVID-19. The assay was immunoSEQ multiplex PCR, and TCRdb's table has in-frame clones only and misses some. The table records approximately 72,000 clones, around 83% of them present only once. The sequencing sample was made of peripheral blood. Every receptor here comes from an elderly woman with active or convalescent COVID-19. Both conserved end residues are trimmed from each CDR3. Each record gives: V gene, J gene, CDR3 protein.

V gene: TRBV29-1
J gene: TRBJ2-4
CDR3 protein: SVRTSGEDIQY

V gene: TRBV11-3
J gene: TRBJ2-5
CDR3 protein: ASSLGQRGDEETQY

V gene: TRBV19
J gene: TRBJ2-3
CDR3 protein: ASSTNLDSTSSTDTQY

V gene: TRBV30
J gene: TRBJ2-4
CDR3 protein: AHSGLAGDGAKNIQY

V gene: TRBV19
J gene: TRBJ1-2
CDR3 protein: ASSLPGTRGNGYT

V gene: TRBV9
J gene: TRBJ2-5
CDR3 protein: ASSVDSGQETQY

V gene: TRBV7-2
J gene: TRBJ2-2
CDR3 protein: ASSATGDTGELF

V gene: TRBV6-5
J gene: TRBJ1-6
CDR3 protein: ASSSNEINSPLH

V gene: TRBV6-6
J gene: TRBJ1-2
CDR3 protein: ASSYYGTDGYT

V gene: TRBV20-1
J gene: TRBJ1-5
CDR3 protein: SATQGLPQH

V gene: TRBV9
J gene: TRBJ2-1
CDR3 protein: ASSGRTASNEQF

V gene: TRBV6-4
J gene: TRBJ1-2
CDR3 protein: ASSDSGDSQTLHGYT

V gene: TRBV10-2
J gene: TRBJ2-7
CDR3 protein: ASSEPTSGPS

V gene: TRBV12-3/TRBV12-4
J gene: TRBJ2-3
CDR3 protein: ASSPQLTDTQY

V gene: TRBV5-1
J gene: TRBJ2-5
CDR3 protein: ASNRDSEGLQETQY

V gene: TRBV4-2
J gene: TRBJ2-1
CDR3 protein: ASSQGGDYGSGEQF

V gene: TRBV7-2
J gene: TRBJ1-2
CDR3 protein: ASSLGGHYGYT

V gene: TRBV9
J gene: TRBJ1-5
CDR3 protein: ASSVGRVGQPQH

V gene: TRBV19
J gene: TRBJ1-4
CDR3 protein: ASTKNRDSSEKLF

V gene: TRBV7-2
J gene: TRBJ2-5
CDR3 protein: ASSFGASGLALETQY

V gene: TRBV11-3
J gene: TRBJ2-5
CDR3 protein: ASSLSAGQETQY

V gene: TRBV7-9
J gene: TRBJ2-1
CDR3 protein: ASSLAQYRGQWDNEQF

V gene: TRBV7-2
J gene: TRBJ2-2
CDR3 protein: ASSYYEAPTGELF

V gene: TRBV30
J gene: TRBJ1-4
CDR3 protein: AWSVKGQGGEKLF

V gene: TRBV7-8
J gene: TRBJ2-3
CDR3 protein: ASSPGQGRSDTQY

V gene: TRBV30
J gene: TRBJ2-7
CDR3 protein: AWTTGVSYDEQY

V gene: TRBV7-2
J gene: TRBJ1-1
CDR3 protein: ASSLGGPTEAF

V gene: TRBV18
J gene: TRBJ1-6
CDR3 protein: ASSAYGTGESPLH

V gene: TRBV18
J gene: TRBJ1-2
CDR3 protein: ASSPDRGYGYT

V gene: TRBV19
J gene: TRBJ2-7
CDR3 protein: ASSMAEVGHDEQY

V gene: TRBV2
J gene: TRBJ2-3
CDR3 protein: ASSVPGTSDSTDTQY